The present entry profiles one TCR beta chain with its context. This entry comes from a study of CXCR3-negative and CXCR3-positive naive CD8 T cells. The V gene's germline CDR1 is SEHNR and CDR2 FQNEAQ (reference sequence). CDR3 length: 14 amino acids. Preparation of TRB cDNA libraries relied on 5' RACE carrying UMI labels. For each CDR3 protein, TCRdb gives one entry from its re-call of the 5' RACE reads, without DNA. This table holds some 130,000 distinct CDR3 sequences. Sequences were obtained from naive CXCR3- CD8+ T cells from blood. Subset noted: CD45RO-CCR7+CD27+CD95- naive CD8+ T cells lacking CXCR3 (TNR3-). This receptor was taken from a human donor in good health. Some clones in this sample may be carry-over from other donors' samples. The chain has TRBV7-9 and TRBJ2-7; TCRdb calls TRBD2, which cannot be checked without DNA. CDR3 sequence reads: CASSLDSGSYEQYF.